These 15 T cell receptor beta chains originate from one sample sequenced in a study of shared clonotypes between healthy human individuals. This table comes from immunoSEQ multiplex PCR, and its TCRdb copy is limited to in-frame clones, with some not included. This table has about 2.1 million clones, roughly 91% appearing once. Naive CD8 cells lacked CD45RO and underwent positive selection for CCR7, leaving out terminally differentiated effector memory CD45RA+ cells. The sample comprised naive CD8+ T cells from PBMCs. These receptor sequences come from a man younger than 35 in good health. Some clones in this sample may be carry-over from other donors' samples.

This clone was seen a single time. The rearrangement joins TRBV27 to TRBJ2-1; D uncertain. The V end was cut by 3 bases, the J end by 0 bases, with 9 bases between. Germline V lookup: CDR1 MNHEY, CDR2 SMNVEV (reference sequence). The CDR3 spans 15 residues. The DNA for the CDR3 is TGTGCCAGCAGTTTTATAGCCAGCTCCTACAATGAGCAGTTCTTC. Translated, it gives CASSFIASSYNEQFF.

The V and J genes are TRBV27 and TRBJ2-7; D uncertain. The CDR3 contains 16 residues. The V end lost 5 bases, the J end lost 2 bases, and 19 bases lay between the germline ends. The germline CDR1 and CDR2 sequences are MNHEY and SMNVEV (reference sequence). CDR3 residues: CASSAAPRSLAYEQYF. The CDR3 DNA reads TGTGCCAGCAGTGCCGCCCCTAGATCCTTGGCCTACGAGCAGTACTTC.

V is TRBV7-9 and J is TRBJ2-3; 7 bases line up with TRBD1. The junction had 8 bases not matched to a gene; V was cut back by 5 bases and J by 0 bases. The CDR3 runs to 16 residues. Germline lookup yields CDR1 SEHNR and CDR2 FQNEAQ (reference sequence). The CDR3: CASSPTGSISTDTQYF. In DNA form, the CDR3 reads TGTGCCAGCAGCCCGACAGGGAGTATTAGCACAGATACGCAGTATTTT. The full variable domain, its missing parts supplied by reference TRBV7-9 and TRBJ2-3, is DTGVSQNPRHKITKRGQNVTFRCDPISEHNRLYWYRQTLGQGPEFLTYFQNEAQLEKSRLLSDRFSAERPKGSFSTLEIQRTEQGDSAMYLCASSPTGSISTDTQYFGPGTRLTVL.

The chain couples TRBV4-2 to TRBJ1-3; D unclear. With 0 bases removed from V and 2 bases from J, the gap between germline ends came to 17 bases. This CDR3 is 18 amino acids long. The germline CDR1 and CDR2 sequences are LGHNA and YNFKEQ. The CDR3 protein is CASSQDGMRRLPGNTIYF. The DNA for the CDR3 is TGTGCCAGCAGCCAAGATGGAATGAGGAGACTCCCTGGAAACACCATATATTTT.

This rearrangement joins TRBV7-3 to TRBJ2-2; D is unclear. CDR3 length: 15 residues. Looked up from germline, CDR1 is SGHTA and CDR2 is FQGTGA. Trimming left V 5 bases short and J 4 bases short, with 14 bases between. The CDR3 is CASSSTNRGTGELFF. Written as DNA, the CDR3 is TGTGCCAGCAGCAGCACGAATCGAGGCACCGGGGAGCTGTTTTTT.

The J gene is TRBJ1-1, the V gene TRBV19, with D uncertain. Germline V lookup: CDR1 LNHDA, CDR2 SQIVND (reference sequence). The CDR3 extends over 11 amino acids. V lost 4 bases and J lost 4, with 4 bases in between. The CDR3 reads CASSTPTEAFF. The CDR3 DNA follows: TGTGCCAGTAGTACTCCCACTGAAGCTTTCTTT.

This clone was seen once. The chain recombines TRBV9 with TRBJ2-1; D ambiguous. Germline values: CDR1 SGDLS, CDR2 YYNGEE. V lost 0 bases, J lost 4 bases, and 8 bases lay in between. The CDR3 consists of 14 residues. The CDR3 reads CASSVGASYNEQFF. CDR3 nucleotide sequence: TGTGCCAGCAGCGTAGGTGCGAGTTACAATGAGCAGTTCTTC.

This chain uses TRBV21-1 with TRBJ1-1. TRBV21-1 constitutes a pseudogene. This CDR3 spans 13 amino acids. The CDR3: CASSKGGSGAAFF. The CDR3 DNA is TGTGCCAGCAGCAAAGGGGGATCGGGGGCCGCTTTCTTT.

The chain links TRBV7-9 to TRBJ1-5; D is ambiguous. Trimming pared 5 bases from V and 0 bases from J, leaving 14 bases between. Germline CDR1 and CDR2: SEHNR and FQNEAQ (reference sequence). The CDR3 consists of 16 residues. The CDR3 is CASSPMGGYSNQPQHF. DNA of the CDR3: TGTGCCAGCAGCCCCATGGGAGGGTATAGCAATCAGCCCCAGCATTTT.

This chain connects TRBV27 to TRBJ1-1, with D uncertain. This CDR3 contains 15 residues. Germline CDR1 reads MNHEY; CDR2 reads SMNVEV (reference sequence). V was shortened by 2 bases and J by 3 bases, with 13 bases between the two germline ends. CDR3 sequence: CASSLKSRSYTEAFF. In DNA, the CDR3 is TGTGCCAGCAGTTTAAAATCCAGGTCATACACTGAAGCTTTCTTT.

This sequence joins TRBV4-2 and TRBJ2-6; no clear D gene. Germline assignment: CDR1 LGHNA and CDR2 YNFKEQ. The CDR3 loop spans 21 amino acids. V gave up 0 bases and J gave up 0 bases, with 21 bases separating them. CDR3 coding DNA: TGTGCCAGCAGCCAAGAGTTAGCCGTGACGTATCTAAGCTCTGGGGCCAACGTCCTGACTTTC. Encoded protein: CASSQELAVTYLSSGANVLTF.

The rearrangement links TRBV28 to TRBJ2-7; TRBD2 agrees at 11 bases. The CDR3 has 15 residues. The V gene's germline CDR1 is MDHEN and CDR2 SYDVKM. V was clipped by 5 bases and J by 3 bases; unmatched bases: 6. CDR3 bases: TGTGCCAGCAGTCAGTACGGGACTAGCGGCTACGAGCAGTACTTC. It encodes CASSQYGTSGYEQYF.

This chain uses TRBV19 with TRBJ2-6; D is unresolved. The CDR3 totals 15 residues. Germline V gene sequence: CDR1 LNHDA, CDR2 SQIVND (reference sequence). Trimming stripped 6 bases from V and 4 bases from J, with 13 bases between. CDR3 DNA sequence: TGTGCCAGTAGCCAGATATTCGAGGGGGCCAACGTCCTGACTTTC. Protein: CASSQIFEGANVLTF.

The table lists this clone with a count of one. This chain uses TRBV27 with TRBJ2-3; D is perhaps TRBD1 (7 bases). The CDR3 runs 14 residues. Trimming took 8 bases from V and 0 from J, leaving 12 bases between them. CDR1 is MNHEY and CDR2 is SMNVEV in the germline V gene (reference sequence). DNA for the CDR3: TGTGCCAGCTCAGGGGGGTATAGCACAGATACGCAGTATTTT. Encoded protein: CASSGGYSTDTQYF.

The V and J genes are TRBV27 and TRBJ2-7; 11 bases map to TRBD2. The CDR3 has 14 amino acids. In germline, CDR1 is MNHEY, CDR2 SMNVEV (reference sequence). Trimming took 4 bases from V and 4 from J; bases not matched to a gene: 3. This CDR3 is CASSSSGRMYEQYF. CDR3 in DNA: TGTGCCAGCAGTTCTAGCGGGAGGATGTACGAGCAGTACTTC.